The text below deals with one TCR beta chain. This record comes from a study of blood T cell repertoires in COVID-19. Clones were read by immunoSEQ multiplex PCR, and TCRdb kept only the in-frame ones, dropping some. The sample includes roughly 70,000 clones, roughly 89% of them seen just once. The CDR3 consists of 14 residues. The germline V gene has CDR1 SGDLS and CDR2 YYNGEE. V lost 0 bases and J lost 5, with 11 bases in between. The chain couples TRBV9 to TRBJ2-5, with D tentatively TRBD1 (6 bases). The source material was peripheral blood. The sequence was collected from a man in his fifties or sixties with acute or convalescent COVID-19. The CDR3 here is CASSVVGGVETQYF. The CDR3 DNA sequence: TGTGCCAGCAGCGTAGTAGGGGGAGTTGAGACCCAGTACTTC.